These T cell receptor beta chains were read from a single sample in a study of blood T cell repertoires in COVID-19. Sequencing was performed with immunoSEQ multiplex PCR; in TCRdb, only in-frame clones are kept and a portion is missing. There are under 120,000 clones in the sample; over 75% occur only once, and about 32% lies in the top ten. The sample comprised peripheral blood. The source is a woman older than 75 with acute or convalescent COVID-19. Each CDR3 is given with its conserved first and last residue. D genes are given only for firm matches. Some rows mark clone size as missing; the rest say once, few, many or name a class of expanded clone.

clone_size	d_call	v_call	j_call	cdr3_aa	cdr3_nt
.	TRBD1	TRBV5-1	TRBJ1-6	CASSLGTGNSPLHF	TGCGCCAGCAGCCTCGGGACAGGGAATTCACCCCTCCACTTT
.	.	TRBV7-9	TRBJ2-3	CASSKSGGSSTDTQYF	TGTGCCAGCAGCAAATCAGGGGGGTCTTCCACAGATACGCAGTATTTT
once	.	TRBV3-1/TRBV3-2	TRBJ1-1	CASSQAGYTEAFF	TGTGCCAGCAGCCAAGCAGGGTACACTGAAGCTTTCTTT
.	.	TRBV6-4	TRBJ2-1	CASSEFGGEQFF	TGTGCCAGCAGTGAGTTTGGAGGGGAGCAGTTCTTC
.	.	TRBV21-1	TRBJ2-3	CARRTKLAGDTDTQYF	TGTGCCAGACGGACCAAATTAGCGGGAGATACAGATACGCAGTATTTT
.	.	TRBV2	TRBJ2-2	CASSTGLSTGELFF	TGTGCCAGCAGTACAGGGCTCTCAACCGGGGAGCTGTTTTTT
.	TRBD1	TRBV19	TRBJ1-2	CASSIVTGEDYGYTF	TGTGCCAGTAGTATAGTAACAGGGGAGGACTATGGCTACACCTTC
few	TRBD1	TRBV28	TRBJ2-7	CASSTPGTGGDEQYF	TGTGCCAGCAGTACACCCGGGACAGGGGGGGACGAGCAGTACTTC
.	.	TRBV4-1	TRBJ2-1	CASTPRPGISGNEQFF	TGCGCCAGCACCCCCCGGCCTGGAATCTCAGGGAATGAGCAGTTCTTC
few	TRBD1	TRBV5-1	TRBJ2-1	CASSLTGGNEQFF	TGCGCCAGCAGCTTAACAGGGGGGAATGAGCAGTTCTTC
.	.	TRBV21-1	TRBJ1-6	CASSKMFDRGFYNSPLHF	TGTGCCAGCAGCAAAATGTTTGACAGGGGATTCTATAATTCACCCCTCCACTTT
.	TRBD1	TRBV28	TRBJ2-1	CASRLGQGGQFF	TGTGCCAGCAGACTGGGACAGGGTGGCCAGTTCTTC
.	.	TRBV28	TRBJ2-1	CASSQISGTTNEQFF	TGTGCCAGCAGCCAGATTTCCGGGACAACCAATGAGCAGTTCTTC
once	TRBD1	TRBV6-5	TRBJ1-2	CASRGTGQAAGYTF	TGTGCCAGCAGAGGGACAGGGCAAGCGGCTGGCTACACCTTC
.	TRBD2	TRBV5-4	TRBJ2-5	CASSRGTSGGAGETQYF	TGTGCCAGCAGCCGCGGGACTAGCGGGGGGGCCGGTGAGACCCAGTACTTC